The present T cell receptor beta chain was sequenced within a study of T cell responses to AZD1222 COVID-19 vaccine. Study results and limitations: Unmutated variant regions reportedly attract nearly half of all spike-specific TCRs.

Assay used: immunoSEQ multiplex PCR; TCRdb lists only in-frame clones, some missing. This table has tens of thousands of clones, about 90% appearing once. About this clone: As yet, its antigen is unknown.

This CDR3 has 14 residues. Trimming removed 5 bases at V and 9 bases at J, with 14 bases between. CDR1 and CDR2 (germline): SGHTA, FQGTGA. This chain uses TRBV7-3 with TRBJ1-6; D ambiguous. This TCR was sampled from an adult in good health. The sample was peripheral blood, taken on day 0 of MenACWY control vaccination. CDR3 in DNA: TGTGCCAGCAGCCCGGACGGCTGGAGTTCACCCCTCCACTTT. It encodes CASSPDGWSSPLHF.